Listed here are 14 T cell receptor beta chains from one sample, sequenced in a study of T cell repertoires in cytomegalovirus infection. TCRdb independently ran MiXCR on the reads; one entry per CDR3 protein. The sample holds more than 400,000 distinct CDR3 sequences, around 27% seen once. The material sequenced was PBMCs. All receptors come from a human donor in good health (CMV status not recorded). Some clones in this sample may be carry-over from other donors' samples.

This sequence joins TRBV28 and TRBJ1-2, with 9 bases fitting TRBD1. CDR1 MDHEN and CDR2 SYDVKM come from the germline V gene. The trim removed 6 bases at V and 8 bases at J, leaving 7 bases unmatched. CDR3 size: 13 residues. The CDR3 DNA sequence: TGTGCCAGCAGGGACAGGGGTGACTTGGGCTACACCTTC. This translates into CASRDRGDLGYTF.

The chain recombines TRBV3-1 with TRBJ1-1, with TRBD1 as a possible D gene (5 bases). Germline V gene lookup returns CDR1 LGHDT and CDR2 YNNKEL (reference sequence). V was trimmed by 4 bases and J by 4 bases, leaving 13 bases between them. CDR3 length equals 14 residues. CDR3 sequence: CASSLDFGGTEAFF. In nucleotides, the CDR3 is TGTGCCAGCAGCCTCGACTTCGGGGGCACTGAAGCTTTCTTT. The full variable domain, its missing parts supplied by reference TRBV3-1 and TRBJ1-1, is DTAVSQTPKYLVTQMGNDKSIKCEQNLGHDTMYWYKQDSKKFLKIMFSYNNKELIINETVPNRFSPKSPDKAHLNLHINSLELGDSAVYFCASSLDFGGTEAFFGQGTRLTVV.

The chain recombines TRBV3-1 with TRBJ2-1; D might be TRBD2 (5 bases). The CDR3 runs 15 residues. Germline-derived CDR1 and CDR2 are LGHDT and YNNKEL (reference sequence). With 1 base removed from V and 9 bases from J, the gap between germline ends came to 16 bases. As DNA, the CDR3 is TGTGCCAGCAGCCAAGTCCCCACTAGTCGCAGTGAGCAGTTCTTC. Its translation is CASSQVPTSRSEQFF.

The chain has TRBV23-1 and TRBJ1-5; D may be TRBD1 (5 bases). TRBV23-1 is flagged as an ORF with uncertain function. The CDR3 is 18 amino acids. The germline V and J ends were trimmed by 6 bases and 1 base, with 22 bases remaining between them. This CDR3 reads CASRQPPETVDSNQPQHF. CDR3 sequence (DNA): TGCGCCAGCAGACAGCCCCCCGAGACAGTGGACAGCAATCAGCCCCAGCATTTT.

This clonotype has more than one count but fewer than ten. The genes are TRBV27 and TRBJ2-1; 10 nucleotides line up with TRBD2. Germline V gene lookup returns CDR1 MNHEY and CDR2 SMNVEV (reference sequence). The CDR3 consists of 16 residues. V trimming: 5 bases; J trimming: 6 bases; junction bases outside the gene matches: 10. The CDR3 bases are TGTGCCAGCAGTGGTCCTAGCGGGAGACCCCTCAATGAGCAGTTCTTC. Encoded protein: CASSGPSGRPLNEQFF.

This clonotype was recorded at least ten times. The rearrangement uses TRBV7-2 and TRBJ2-1, with D perhaps TRBD1 (5 bases). Germline lookup yields CDR1 SGHTA and CDR2 FQGNSA. The CDR3 has 13 amino acids. Trimming removed 3 bases at V and 3 bases at J, with 6 bases between. CDR3 DNA sequence: TGTGCCAGCAGCTTGACAGACTACAATGAGCAGTTCTTC. Its protein is CASSLTDYNEQFF. The full variable domain, completed using reference TRBV7-2 and TRBJ2-1, is GAGVSQSPSNKVTEKGKDVELRCDPISGHTALYWYRQSLGQGLEFLIYFQGNSAPDKSGLPSDRFSAERTGGSVSTLTIQRTQQEDSAVYLCASSLTDYNEQFFGPGTRLTVL.

This clonotype has more than one count but fewer than ten. This chain joins TRBV7-2 and TRBJ2-7, with 9 bases that match TRBD1. CDR1 and CDR2 from the germline V gene are SGHTA and FQGNSA. V trimming: 5 bases; J trimming: 7 bases; junction bases outside the gene matches: 12. CDR3 length: 15 amino acids. The CDR3 loop is CASSLGQGGTTEQYV. The CDR3 coding sequence is TGTGCCAGCAGCCTGGGACAGGGAGGGACTACAGAGCAGTACGTC.

Details on this clonotype: A read error may explain this, as a much larger clone is one base away. The conserved closing phenylalanine or tryptophan is absent in this CDR3, likely reflecting a read error. V is TRBV7-6 and J is TRBJ2-3; 12 bases agree with TRBD2. Trimming at V came to 7 bases and at J to 2 bases, leaving 7 bases not matched to a gene. The CDR3 extends over 16 amino acids. CDR1 and CDR2 from the germline V gene are SGHVS and FNYEAQ. This CDR3 reads CASKRLAGATTDTQYL. The CDR3 region has the DNA TGTGCCAGCAAGAGACTAGCGGGAGCCACCACAGATACGCAGTATTTA.

The V gene is TRBV6-2 or TRBV6-3, the J gene TRBJ1-5; 7 nucleotides line up with TRBD1. V lost 0 bases and J lost 5; bases outside the gene matches: 1. Germline loops: CDR1 MNHEY, CDR2 SVGEGT. The CDR3 has 14 amino acids. The CDR3 nucleotides are TGTGCCAGCAGTTACTCAGGGGGCTATCAGCCCCAGCATTTT. Amino acids: CASSYSGGYQPQHF.

The chain has TRBV19 and TRBJ2-1, with 7 nucleotides matching TRBD2. J lost 2 bases, V lost 11 bases, and 6 bases had no gene match. The CDR3 is made up of 13 amino acids. Germline V gene lookup returns CDR1 LNHDA and CDR2 SQIVND (reference sequence). CDR3 bases: TGTGCCTGCGCGGGAGTAGCCTACAATGAGCAGTTCTTC. Translated, it gives CACAGVAYNEQFF.

This chain links TRBV4-1 with TRBJ1-4, with a tentative D call TRBD1 (5 bases). Germline V CDR1 and CDR2: MGHRA, YSYEKL. The CDR3 has 14 residues. The V end lost 3 bases, the J end lost 7 bases, and 12 bases lay between the germline ends. The CDR3 here is CASSQGPGLEKLFF. For the CDR3, the DNA is TGCGCCAGCAGCCAGGGACCTGGACTTGAAAAACTGTTTTTT.

J is TRBJ2-2 and V is TRBV12-3 or TRBV12-4, with D possibly called TRBD1 or TRBD2 (5 bases each). V gave up 8 bases and J gave up 4 bases, with 8 bases separating them. The CDR3 is 12 residues long. CDR3 nucleotides: TGTGCCAGCTCCGGGGCCACCGGGGAGCTGTTTTTT. It is translated as CASSGATGELFF.

The chain has TRBV6-2 or TRBV6-3 and TRBJ1-1, with D unclear. V was pared by 7 bases and J by 7 bases, with 13 bases between. This CDR3 has 12 amino acids. Germline CDR1 reads MNHEY; CDR2 reads SVGEGT. For the CDR3, the DNA is TGTGCCAGCACAAGGAGACCCTTTGAAGCTTTCTTT. Encoded protein: CASTRRPFEAFF.

To note about this clonotype: One junction end disagrees with the germline gene, perhaps due to a read error. V usage is TRBV4-1 and J usage is TRBJ1-3, with D unclear. The germline V gene has CDR1 MGHRA and CDR2 YSYEKL. CDR3 length equals 13 residues. The CDR3 sequence is CVSSQEARNTIYF. DNA for the CDR3: TGCGTCAGCAGCCAAGAGGCGAGAAACACCATATATTTT.